Shown below are 30 T cell receptor beta chains from a single sample sequenced in a study of blood T cells in healthy people across ages. Combining a sample-barcoded 5' primer with a J-beta primer mix, a second PCR ran for about 6 to 12 cycles. TCRdb reprocessed the 5' RACE reads via MiXCR and lists one record per CDR3 protein. The sample holds 600,000 to 650,000 distinct CDR3 sequences, 58% seen once. Sequenced input: blood. Source of these receptors: a man in his sixties in good health.

This clonotype was detected a few times. V and J are TRBV12-3 or TRBV12-4 and TRBJ2-3; tentatively, D is TRBD1 (5 bases). The CDR3 has 15 amino acids. Trimming removed 7 bases at V and 4 bases at J, with 18 bases between. CDR3 sequence: CASKWTRGRSDTQYF. In DNA form, the CDR3 reads TGTGCCAGCAAATGGACAAGGGGCAGATCAGATACGCAGTATTTT.

The chain uses TRBV20-1 and TRBJ2-5; the match to TRBD2 covers 14 bases. V was clipped by 0 bases and J by 2 bases; unmatched bases: 8. The CDR3 has 18 amino acids. Germline V gene data show CDR1 as DFQATT and CDR2 as SNEGSKA (reference sequence). The CDR3 DNA is TGCAGTGCTAGAGATCGAGGACTAGCGGGGGGCTTACAAGAGACCCAGTACTTC. This translates into CSARDRGLAGGLQETQYF.

The gene calls are TRBV11-2 and TRBJ1-4; the D gene is possibly TRBD1 (5 bases). V was cut by 1 base and J by 6 bases, with 12 bases left in between. Germline-derived CDR1 and CDR2 are SGHAT and FQNNGV. This CDR3 is built from 15 residues. The CDR3 protein is CASSLGDWADEKLFF. The CDR3 nucleotides read TGTGCCAGCAGCTTAGGGGACTGGGCTGATGAAAAACTGTTTTTT. Filled out from reference TRBV11-2 and TRBJ1-4, the complete variable domain reads EAGVAQSPRYKIIEKRQSVAFWCNPISGHATLYWYQQILGQGPKLLIQFQNNGVVDDSQLPKDRFSAERLKGVDSTLKIQPAKLEDSAVYLCASSLGDWADEKLFFGSGTQLSVL.

CDR3 coding DNA: TGTGCCAGCAGCTTACTAGCCTACCCGACCACAGATACGCAGTATTTT. Its translation: CASSLLAYPTTDTQYF. The V gene is TRBV7-2, the J gene TRBJ2-3, with D possibly being TRBD2 (5 bases). This CDR3 is built from 16 residues. V was cut by 2 bases and J by 2 bases, with 14 bases left in between. CDR1 SGHTA and CDR2 FQGNSA come from the germline V gene. Complete variable domain (other parts from reference TRBV7-2 and TRBJ2-3): GAGVSQSPSNKVTEKGKDVELRCDPISGHTALYWYRQSLGQGLEFLIYFQGNSAPDKSGLPSDRFSAERTGGSVSTLTIQRTQQEDSAVYLCASSLLAYPTTDTQYFGPGTRLTVL.

The chain recombines TRBV27 with TRBJ2-3; possibly TRBD1 for D (5 bases). The CDR3 spans 15 residues. V was clipped by 6 bases and J by 1 base, with 14 bases between them. Germline CDR1 MNHEY, CDR2 SMNVEV (reference sequence). The CDR3 sequence is CASRIIRAGTDTQYF. CDR3 DNA: TGTGCCAGCAGGATTATCAGGGCGGGCACAGATACGCAGTATTTT.

This clonotype was seen more than once but under ten times. The rearrangement joins TRBV6-2 or TRBV6-3 to TRBJ2-1; 8 bases are shared with TRBD1. V lost 6 bases and J lost 5; bases outside the gene matches: 3. Per the germline V gene, CDR1 is MNHEY and CDR2 is SVGEGT. The CDR3 is made up of 13 amino acids. CDR3 nucleotides: TGTGCCAGCAGGGACAGGGTCGACAATGAGCAGTTCTTC. Protein product: CASRDRVDNEQFF.

CDR3: CASSQDGAGSSYNSPLHF. DNA for the CDR3: TGCGCCAGCAGCCAAGATGGCGCAGGGAGCTCCTATAATTCACCCCTCCACTTT. The gene calls are TRBV4-3 and TRBJ1-6; possibly TRBD1 for D (5 bases). Trimming cost V 0 bases and J 0 bases, with 12 bases left between them. Germline CDR1 LGHNA, CDR2 YSLEER. The CDR3 has 18 amino acids.

The J gene is TRBJ2-6, the V gene TRBV18; no clear D. The CDR3 covers 15 residues. V lost 5 bases, J lost 0 bases, and 8 bases lay in between. The germline CDR1 and CDR2 sequences are KGHSH and LQKENI. CDR3 nucleotides: TGTGCCAGCTCAGGAGATATCTCTGGGGCCAACGTCCTGACTTTC. It codes for CASSGDISGANVLTF.

The gene calls are TRBV29-1 and TRBJ1-1, with 7 nucleotides matching TRBD1. CDR1 and CDR2 (germline): SQVTM, ANQGSEA. CDR3 size: 14 residues. The CDR3 protein is CRTRQGPVDTEAFF. DNA of the CDR3: TGCAGAACCCGACAGGGCCCGGTGGACACTGAAGCTTTCTTT.

The J gene is TRBJ2-7, the V gene TRBV6-5; D is perhaps TRBD1 or TRBD2 (7 bases each). V lost 0 bases, J lost 3 bases, and 12 bases lay in between. CDR1 and CDR2 (germline): MNHEY, SVGAGI. The CDR3 runs to 15 residues. The CDR3 reads CASSYSGGGGYEQYF. CDR3 DNA: TGTGCCAGCAGTTACTCGGGAGGGGGCGGCTACGAGCAGTACTTC.

This clonotype came up a few times. The chain carries TRBV7-2 and TRBJ2-1; 10 nucleotides agree with TRBD2. The CDR3 is 16 residues long. V dropped 4 bases and J dropped 1; count of bases not matched to a gene: 4. Germline-derived CDR1 and CDR2 are SGHTA and FQGNSA. The CDR3: CASSSRAGGSYNEQFF. The CDR3 DNA is TGTGCCAGCAGCTCGAGAGCGGGGGGGTCCTACAATGAGCAGTTCTTC. Drawing the rest from reference TRBV7-2 and TRBJ2-1, the complete variable domain is GAGVSQSPSNKVTEKGKDVELRCDPISGHTALYWYRQSLGQGLEFLIYFQGNSAPDKSGLPSDRFSAERTGGSVSTLTIQRTQQEDSAVYLCASSSRAGGSYNEQFFGPGTRLTVL.

V gene TRBV29-1 combines with J gene TRBJ2-4; 7 bases map to TRBD1. The end of the DNA fits TRBJ2-7 better, so the J call may be wrong. Germline CDR1 SQVTM, CDR2 ANQGSEA. The CDR3 consists of 13 residues. The CDR3 DNA follows: TGCAGCGTTGTAGTGACAGGGAAGGGCGAGCAGTACTTC. Protein product: CSVVVTGKGEQYF.

The CDR3 protein is CASSVSDSRGQETQYF. CDR3 bases: TGTGCCAGCAGCGTATCAGACTCCAGGGGCCAGGAGACCCAGTACTTC. The chain carries TRBV9 and TRBJ2-5, with a tentative D call TRBD1 (6 bases). Trimming removed 1 base from V and 5 bases from J, with 18 bases in between. CDR3 length equals 16 residues. Germline values: CDR1 SGDLS, CDR2 YYNGEE.

This clonotype was counted a single time. The chain uses TRBV6-4 and TRBJ2-3; no reliable D call. The CDR3 covers 13 residues. The V end was cut by 8 bases, the J end by 3 bases, with 12 bases between. Germline loops: CDR1 MRHNA, CDR2 SNTAGT. The CDR3: CASAREWTDTQYF. CDR3 bases: TGTGCCAGCGCGCGCGAGTGGACAGATACGCAGTATTTT.

The chain carries TRBV29-1 and TRBJ2-3; tentative D call: TRBD2 (5 bases). V lost 4 bases to trimming and J lost 2 bases, with 7 bases between them. The germline V gene has CDR1 SQVTM and CDR2 ANQGSEA. The CDR3 runs to 12 residues. The CDR3 reads CSVGRVTDTQYF. For the CDR3, the DNA is TGCAGCGTTGGGCGGGTCACAGATACGCAGTATTTT.

In this sample, this clonotype turned up a few times. The genes are TRBV10-3 and TRBJ2-3, with 8 positions matching TRBD1. The CDR3 is 16 amino acids. The junction had 12 bases not matched to a gene; V was cut back by 4 bases and J by 6 bases. Germline V lookup: CDR1 ENHRY, CDR2 SYGVKD. The CDR3 nucleotides read TGTGCCATCAGTGGAGGGACAGGACACGCAGGGGATACGCAGTATTTT. Translated: CAISGGTGHAGDTQYF.

This clonotype was counted only a few times. V and J are TRBV7-9 and TRBJ1-2; D might be TRBD1 (5 bases). Germline values: CDR1 SEHNR, CDR2 FQNEAQ (reference sequence). The CDR3 consists of 14 residues. Trimming left V 1 base short and J 8 bases short, with 14 bases between. CDR3 DNA sequence: TGTGCCAGCAGCTTAGGGGTGTGGCAGGGAGGCTACACCTTC. Residues: CASSLGVWQGGYTF.

This clonotype was counted between two and nine times. The V gene is TRBV25-1, the J gene TRBJ2-5, with 7 bases matching TRBD1. The germline V gene encodes CDR1 MGHDK and CDR2 SYGVNS. CDR3 length: 14 amino acids. After removal of 3 bases from V and 1 base from J, the junction contained 2 bases not matched to a gene. This CDR3 is CASSDGTVQETQYF. The CDR3 DNA follows: TGTGCCAGCAGTGATGGGACAGTCCAAGAGACCCAGTACTTC.

This chain uses TRBV5-1 with TRBJ1-1; TRBD1 is a possible D gene (6 bases). The CDR3 runs 15 residues. CDR1 SGHRS and CDR2 YFSETQ come from the germline V gene. V lost 0 bases and J lost 3, with 12 bases in between. The CDR3 here is CASSLVVGQDTEAFF. The CDR3 DNA reads TGCGCCAGCAGCTTGGTGGTGGGACAAGACACTGAAGCTTTCTTT.

Notes on this clonotype: Mismatch with germline at one junction end may stem from a read error. The chain is built from TRBV29-1 and TRBJ2-4, with D unresolved. This CDR3 region has 12 residues. The germline CDR1 and CDR2 sequences are SQVTM and ANQGSEA. The CDR3 DNA is TGCGGCGTTGAAGTAGCCAAAAACATTCAGTACTTC. Translated: CGVEVAKNIQYF.

CDR3 loop: CASSQDGASQGYTDTQYF. The CDR3 nucleotides read TGCGCCAGCAGCCAAGACGGGGCCTCACAGGGATACACAGATACGCAGTATTTT. V is TRBV4-1 and J is TRBJ2-3; D is possibly TRBD1 (6 bases). The CDR3 sequence is 18 residues long. Looked up from germline, CDR1 is MGHRA and CDR2 is YSYEKL. Trimming removed 0 bases from V and 2 bases from J, with 18 bases in between.

This clonotype was detected once. The J gene is TRBJ1-2, the V gene TRBV20-1; TRBD1 matches 7 bases. The CDR3 covers 13 residues. CDR1 DFQATT and CDR2 SNEGSKA come from the germline V gene (reference sequence). Trimming took 1 base from V and 5 from J; bases not matched to a gene: 4. CDR3: CSARAQQGYGYTF. The CDR3 DNA reads TGCAGTGCTAGAGCGCAACAGGGGTATGGCTACACCTTC.

The DNA of the CDR3 is TGCAGTGCTAGAAACTCAGGGGATTCACCCCTCCACTTT. Protein product: CSARNSGDSPLHF. This chain uses TRBV20-1 with TRBJ1-6; the D gene is possibly TRBD1 (6 bases). V lost 2 bases to trimming and J lost 8 bases, with 10 bases between them. The CDR3 consists of 13 residues. Germline V lookup: CDR1 DFQATT, CDR2 SNEGSKA (reference sequence).

This clonotype was recorded a few times. V and J are TRBV5-1 and TRBJ1-2, with unresolved D. Germline lookup yields CDR1 SGHRS and CDR2 YFSETQ. The V end was cut by 0 bases, the J end by 1 base, with 7 bases between. The length of the CDR3 is 14 residues. CDR3 region: CASSLDGSNYGYTF. Written as DNA, the CDR3 is TGCGCCAGCAGCTTGGACGGCAGTAACTATGGCTACACCTTC.

V gene TRBV3-1 combines with J gene TRBJ2-7; 8 nucleotides line up with TRBD1. Germline lookup yields CDR1 LGHDT and CDR2 YNNKEL (reference sequence). The junction had 2 bases not matched to a gene; V was cut back by 2 bases and J by 2 bases. The CDR3 totals 14 residues. DNA for the CDR3: TGTGCCAGCAGCCAATCGACAGGGGCCTACGAGCAGTACTTC. The encoded protein is CASSQSTGAYEQYF.

The chain joins TRBV5-5 to TRBJ2-7, with D perhaps TRBD1 or TRBD2 (5 bases each). CDR3 length: 14 amino acids. With 8 bases removed from V and 2 bases from J, the gap between germline ends came to 17 bases. The germline CDR1 and CDR2 sequences are SGHKS and YYEKEE (reference sequence). In DNA, the CDR3 is TGTGCCAGTAACTGGGACGAGGGCACCTACGAGCAGTACTTC. This translates into CASNWDEGTYEQYF.

V gene TRBV28 combines with J gene TRBJ2-1; TRBD2 matches 7 bases. Trimming removed 5 bases from V and 2 bases from J; junction bases left unmatched: 9. Germline CDR1 is MDHEN and CDR2 is SYDVKM. This CDR3 comprises 16 residues. The CDR3 DNA reads as TGTGCCAGCAGTCTCCCCAGCGGGGCCGCCTACAATGAGCAGTTCTTC. It specifies CASSLPSGAAYNEQFF. The whole variable domain, remainder taken from reference TRBV28 and TRBJ2-1, is DVKVTQSSRYLVKRTGEKVFLECVQDMDHENMFWYRQDPGLGLRLIYFSYDVKMKEKGDIPEGYSVSREKKERFSLILESASTNQTSMYLCASSLPSGAAYNEQFFGPGTRLTVL.

The count of this clonotype is one. The rearrangement links TRBV6-2 or TRBV6-3 to TRBJ1-6; 8 bases fit TRBD1. Looked up from germline, CDR1 is MNHEY and CDR2 is SVGEGT. CDR3 length: 15 residues. V trimming: 5 bases; J trimming: 9 bases; junction bases outside the gene matches: 9. The CDR3 sequence: CASSTGQGKGSPLHF. The CDR3 nucleotides are TGTGCCAGCAGTACAGGACAGGGCAAAGGTTCACCCCTCCACTTT.

The V gene is TRBV2, the J gene TRBJ2-1; no clear D gene. Trimming cost V 7 bases and J 3 bases, with 10 bases left between them. Germline assignment: CDR1 SNHLY and CDR2 FYNNEI. The length of the CDR3 is 13 residues. The CDR3 DNA reads as TGTGCCAGCACTAGTGGCCTCTACAATGAGCAGTTCTTC. Translating gives CASTSGLYNEQFF. Together with reference TRBV2 and TRBJ2-1, the CDR3 gives the full variable domain: EPEVTQTPSHQVTQMGQEVILRCVPISNHLYFYWYRQILGQKVEFLVSFYNNEISEKSEIFDDQFSVERPDGSNFTLKIRSTKLEDSAMYFCASTSGLYNEQFFGPGTRLTVL.

The chain is built from TRBV7-8 and TRBJ2-5; D not resolved. CDR1 is SGHVS and CDR2 is FQNEAQ in the germline V gene. The CDR3 covers 14 residues. V was cut by 5 bases and J by 11 bases, with 21 bases left in between. The CDR3: CASSPTVGSYGQYF. As DNA, the CDR3 is TGTGCCAGCAGCCCGACTGTAGGTTCCTATGGGCAGTACTTC.